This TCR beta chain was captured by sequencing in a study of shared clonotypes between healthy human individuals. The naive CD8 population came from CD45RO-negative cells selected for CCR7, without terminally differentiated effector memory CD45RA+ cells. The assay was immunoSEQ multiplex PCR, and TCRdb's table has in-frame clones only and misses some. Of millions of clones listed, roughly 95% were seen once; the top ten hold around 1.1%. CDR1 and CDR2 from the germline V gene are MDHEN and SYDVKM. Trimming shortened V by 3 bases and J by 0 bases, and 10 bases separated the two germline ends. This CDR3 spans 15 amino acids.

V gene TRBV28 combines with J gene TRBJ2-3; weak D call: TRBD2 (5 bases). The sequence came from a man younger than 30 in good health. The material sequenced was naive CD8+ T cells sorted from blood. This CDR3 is CASSLPGSSTDTQYF. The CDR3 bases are TGTGCCAGCAGTTTGCCGGGGTCTAGCACAGATACGCAGTATTTT. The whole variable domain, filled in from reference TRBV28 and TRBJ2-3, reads DVKVTQSSRYLVKRTGEKVFLECVQDMDHENMFWYRQDPGLGLRLIYFSYDVKMKEKGDIPEGYSVSREKKERFSLILESASTNQTSMYLCASSLPGSSTDTQYFGPGTRLTVL.